This T cell receptor beta chain appears in the sequencing data of a study of blood T cells in healthy people across ages. Across the study: Capture by template switching was about one barcoded beta molecule per two T cells.

Whole-study findings and limits: Lack of knowledge of donor CMV status possibly confounded expanded clonotype changes.

The second PCR ran about 6 to 12 cycles with a sample-barcoded 5' primer and J-beta primers. Tags on each cDNA molecule came from a template-switch adaptor with 12 random nucleotides. Every sample returned 2.5 million or more CDR3-containing paired-end reads. TCRdb ran MiXCR on the 5' RACE reads and lists one entry per CDR3 protein. Of 1.5 million to 2 million distinct CDR3 sequences listed, roughly a third were seen once; the top ten hold 11%. This clonotype was seen a single time. Its matching antigen is unknown. CDR3 length: 15 residues. Germline V CDR1 and CDR2: MNHEY, SMNVEV (reference sequence). Trimming cost V 5 bases and J 6 bases; bases outside gene matches: 8.

V is TRBV27 and J is TRBJ2-1; 9 bases match TRBD2. Sequences were obtained from blood. The receptor comes from a woman between 25 and 40 years old in good health. Here the CDR3 DNA reads TGTGCCAGCAGTGTCTTTCTAGCGGGACCCAATGAGCAGTTCTTC. Encoded protein: CASSVFLAGPNEQFF.